This paragraph reports one T cell receptor beta chain. TCRdb re-called the 5' RACE reads through MiXCR, storing one row per CDR3 protein. The sample holds fewer than 100,000 distinct CDR3 sequences; more than 10% are singletons and the top ten take about 3.5%. This entry is derived from a study of early T cells in non-severe SARS-CoV-2 infection. V lost 7 bases, J lost 4 bases, and 14 bases lay in between. This CDR3 contains 13 residues. CDR1 is SQVTM, CDR2 ANQGSEA, per germline. This rearrangement joins TRBV29-1 to TRBJ1-3; D is undetermined. This sequence was found in an adult who was a healthcare worker with PCR-confirmed SARS-CoV-2 infection or an uninfected control (not recorded which). The sequencing sample was made of whole blood. The CDR3 sequence: CSARGPGGNTIYF. The CDR3 DNA reads as TGCAGCGCTCGGGGTCCGGGAGGAAACACCATATATTTT.